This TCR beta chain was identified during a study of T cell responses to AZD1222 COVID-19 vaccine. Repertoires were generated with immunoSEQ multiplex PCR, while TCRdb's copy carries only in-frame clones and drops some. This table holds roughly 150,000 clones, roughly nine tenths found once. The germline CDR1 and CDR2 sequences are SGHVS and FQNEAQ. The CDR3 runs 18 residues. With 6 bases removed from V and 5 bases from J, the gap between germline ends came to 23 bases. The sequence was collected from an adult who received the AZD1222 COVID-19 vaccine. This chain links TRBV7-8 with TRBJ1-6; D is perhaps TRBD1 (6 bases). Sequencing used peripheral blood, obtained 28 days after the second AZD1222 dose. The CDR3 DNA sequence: TGTGCCAGCAGTCAGGGTCTCACCCGGGGGGCCCATAATTCACCCCTCCACTTT. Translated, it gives CASSQGLTRGAHNSPLHF.